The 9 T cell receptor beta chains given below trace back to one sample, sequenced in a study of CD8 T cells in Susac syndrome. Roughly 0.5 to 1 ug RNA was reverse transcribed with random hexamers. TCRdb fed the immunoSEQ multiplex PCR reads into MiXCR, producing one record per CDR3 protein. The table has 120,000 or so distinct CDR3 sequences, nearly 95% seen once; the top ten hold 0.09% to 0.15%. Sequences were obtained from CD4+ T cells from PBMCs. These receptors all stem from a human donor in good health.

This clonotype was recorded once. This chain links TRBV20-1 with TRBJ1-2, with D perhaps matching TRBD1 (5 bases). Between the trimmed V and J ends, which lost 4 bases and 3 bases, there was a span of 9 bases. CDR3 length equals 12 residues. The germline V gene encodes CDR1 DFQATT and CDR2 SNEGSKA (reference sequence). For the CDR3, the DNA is TGCAGTGCTAAGCACAGGTACTATGGCTACACCTTC. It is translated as CSAKHRYYGYTF.

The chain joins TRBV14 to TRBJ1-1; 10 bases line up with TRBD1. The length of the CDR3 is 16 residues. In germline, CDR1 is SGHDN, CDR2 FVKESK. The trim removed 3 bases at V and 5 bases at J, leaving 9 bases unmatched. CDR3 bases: TGTGCCAGCAGCCATTCCCCGGGACAGGGGATTACTGAAGCTTTCTTT. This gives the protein CASSHSPGQGITEAFF.

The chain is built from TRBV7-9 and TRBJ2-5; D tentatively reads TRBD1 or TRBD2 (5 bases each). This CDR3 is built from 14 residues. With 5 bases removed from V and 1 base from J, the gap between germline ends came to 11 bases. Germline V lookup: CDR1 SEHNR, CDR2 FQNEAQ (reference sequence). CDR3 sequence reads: CASSNWDPQETQYF. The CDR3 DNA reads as TGTGCCAGCAGCAACTGGGACCCCCAAGAGACCCAGTACTTC.

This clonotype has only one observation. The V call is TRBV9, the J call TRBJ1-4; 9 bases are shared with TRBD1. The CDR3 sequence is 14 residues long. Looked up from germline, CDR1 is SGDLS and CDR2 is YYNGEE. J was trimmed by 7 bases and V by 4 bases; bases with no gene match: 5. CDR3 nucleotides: TGTGCCAGCAGCACTCGGACAGGGGTTGAAAAACTGTTTTTT. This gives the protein CASSTRTGVEKLFF.

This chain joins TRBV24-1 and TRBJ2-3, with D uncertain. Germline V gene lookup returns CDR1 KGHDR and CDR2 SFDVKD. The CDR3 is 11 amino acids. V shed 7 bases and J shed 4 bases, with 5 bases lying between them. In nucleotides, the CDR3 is TGTGCCACCAGCCAGGCAGATACGCAGTATTTT. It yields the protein CATSQADTQYF.

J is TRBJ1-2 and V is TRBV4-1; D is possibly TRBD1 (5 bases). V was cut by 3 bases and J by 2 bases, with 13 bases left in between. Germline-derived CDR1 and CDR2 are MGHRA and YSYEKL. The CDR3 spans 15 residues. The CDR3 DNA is TGCGCCAGCAGCCAGGGGCAGGGCCCAAACTATGGCTACACCTTC. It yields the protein CASSQGQGPNYGYTF.

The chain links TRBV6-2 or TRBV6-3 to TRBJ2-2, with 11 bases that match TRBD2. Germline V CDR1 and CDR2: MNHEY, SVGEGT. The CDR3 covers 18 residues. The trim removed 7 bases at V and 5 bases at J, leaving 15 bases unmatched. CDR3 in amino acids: CASTSLASGRIRTGELFF. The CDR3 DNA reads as TGTGCCAGCACCTCACTGGCTAGCGGGAGGATTAGAACCGGGGAGCTGTTTTTT.

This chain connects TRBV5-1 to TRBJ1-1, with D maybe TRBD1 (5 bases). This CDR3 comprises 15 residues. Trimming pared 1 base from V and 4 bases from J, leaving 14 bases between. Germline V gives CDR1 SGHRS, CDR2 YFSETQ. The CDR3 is CASSLPLGVGTEAFF. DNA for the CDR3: TGCGCCAGCAGCTTGCCGCTGGGGGTTGGCACTGAAGCTTTCTTT.

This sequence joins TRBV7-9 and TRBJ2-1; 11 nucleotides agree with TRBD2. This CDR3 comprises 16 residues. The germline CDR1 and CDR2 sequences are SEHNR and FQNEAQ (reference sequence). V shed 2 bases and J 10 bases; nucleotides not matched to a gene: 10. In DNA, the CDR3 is TGTGCCAGCAGCTTATTGACTAGCGGGGTCCTAGGGGAGCAGTTCTTC. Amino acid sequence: CASSLLTSGVLGEQFF.